The entry that follows covers one T cell receptor beta chain sequence. Its target is not known. Original data processing: Because ImmunoSEQ provided only junction sequences with no quality scores, the filtering differed. Sequencing was performed with immunoSEQ multiplex PCR; in TCRdb, only in-frame clones are kept and a portion is missing. The DNA was the basis for D and trimming; V, J and clone size are from that table. The sample has 1.4 million or so clones, around 98.5% seen once; the top ten hold approximately 0.38%. The sample originates from a study of shared clonotypes between healthy human individuals. The CDR3 runs 13 residues. The V gene's germline CDR1 is SGHAT and CDR2 FQNNGV. V lost 5 bases to trimming and J lost 5 bases, with 13 bases between them. Donors were Caucasian adults residing in Nashville, Tennessee, USA. Partitioning of CD4+ cells yielded a CD45RA+ naive subset and a CD45RA-negative memory subset.

General study results and limits: Depth of sequencing was expected to influence donor clonotype sharing.

This rearrangement joins TRBV11-2 to TRBJ2-7; possibly TRBD2 for D (5 bases). Sequenced material: naive CD4+ T cells sorted from blood. The subset here: CD45RA+ positively selected. The TCR comes from a young man in good health. CDR3 amino acids: CASSLLVSDEQYF. The CDR3 DNA is TGTGCCAGCAGCCTACTAGTATCGGACGAGCAGTACTTC.